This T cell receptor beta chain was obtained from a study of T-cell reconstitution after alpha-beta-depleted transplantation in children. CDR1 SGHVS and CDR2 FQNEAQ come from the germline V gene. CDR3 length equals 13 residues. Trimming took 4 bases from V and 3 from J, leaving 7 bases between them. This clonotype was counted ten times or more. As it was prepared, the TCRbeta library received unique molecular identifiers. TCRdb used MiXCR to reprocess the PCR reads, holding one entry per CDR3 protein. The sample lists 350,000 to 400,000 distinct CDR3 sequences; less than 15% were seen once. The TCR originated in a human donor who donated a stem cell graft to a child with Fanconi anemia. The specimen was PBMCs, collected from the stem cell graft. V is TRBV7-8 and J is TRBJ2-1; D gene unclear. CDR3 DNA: TGTGCCAGCAGCTCAGGAAACTACAATGAGCAGTTCTTC. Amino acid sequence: CASSSGNYNEQFF.